This T cell receptor (beta chain) was identified in a study of T-cell reconstitution after alpha-beta-depleted transplantation in children. This clonotype was counted a few times. CDR3 length equals 14 residues. V lost 6 bases and J lost 0, with 11 bases in between. The germline gives CDR1 MNHNS, CDR2 SASEGT. Molecular barcoding with unique molecular identifiers was used for the TCRbeta library. TCRdb processed the PCR reads anew with MiXCR; each CDR3 protein has one entry. The sample lists about 270,000 distinct CDR3 sequences, 9.9% seen once, with around a tenth in the top ten. The clonotype was recovered from a human donor who donated a stem cell graft to a child with SCID. This chain links TRBV6-1 with TRBJ2-5; D is unresolved. The sequencing used PBMCs from the stem cell graft donor, collected from the stem cell graft. The CDR3 nucleotides read TGTGCCAGCAGCCCCAACCCGTACCAAGAGACCCAGTACTTC. Protein: CASSPNPYQETQYF.